The rows below give T cell receptor beta chains drawn from one sample of a study of glioma-infiltrating T cells after dendritic cell vaccination. Sequenced by immunoSEQ multiplex PCR; TCRdb stores in-frame clones only, minus some. The sample lists nearly 85,000 clones, 85% to 90% seen once, with approximately 2.9% in the top ten. Sequencing used blood, obtained before dendritic cell vaccination. Source of these receptors: a human donor with glioblastoma. Both conserved end residues are part of each CDR3. A D gene is named only where the DNA matches it firmly. A row's size may be missing; if present it is once, few, many or a size class.

j_call d_call v_call clone_size cdr3_aa cdr3_nt
TRBJ2-5 . TRBV10-3 once CAISDTGRKQETQYF TGTGCCATCAGTGACACAGGGAGAAAACAAGAGACCCAGTACTTC
TRBJ1-1 . TRBV19 . CASSPLGGSDEAFF TGTGCCAGTAGTCCCTTGGGGGGGTCGGATGAAGCTTTCTTT
TRBJ1-6 TRBD1 TRBV7-9 . CASRDTGGSSPLHF TGTGCCAGCAGGGATACAGGGGGATCTTCACCCCTCCACTTT
TRBJ1-1 TRBD1 TRBV30 . CAWGLDRVNTEAFF TGTGCCTGGGGGCTAGACAGGGTGAACACTGAAGCTTTCTTT
TRBJ1-1 . TRBV6-6 . CASGQENTEAFF TGTGCCAGCGGGCAGGAAAACACTGAAGCTTTCTTT
TRBJ2-7 . TRBV6-5 . CASRRDISISYEQYF TGTGCCAGCAGACGGGACATATCGATCTCCTACGAGCAGTACTTC
TRBJ1-5 TRBD1 TRBV7-2 once CASSPGIWSGTARNQPQHF TGTGCCAGCAGCCCGGGAATATGGTCCGGGACAGCGCGCAATCAGCCCCAGCATTTT
TRBJ2-2 . TRBV30 once CAWNEGDGELFF TGTGCCTGGAATGAGGGGGACGGGGAGCTGTTTTTT
TRBJ2-7 . TRBV6-1 . CASSELGTNSYEQYF TGTGCCAGCAGTGAATTGGGGACAAACTCCTACGAGCAGTACTTC
TRBJ2-2 TRBD2 TRBV7-7 . CASSRLAGDTGELFF TGTGCTAGCAGCCGACTAGCGGGAGACACCGGGGAGCTGTTTTTT
TRBJ1-4 . TRBV11-2 . CASSSFGTNEKLFF TGTGCCAGCAGCTCATTCGGGACTAATGAAAAACTGTTTTTT
TRBJ1-5 . TRBV30 . CAWSVEGVLNQPQHF TGTGCCTGGAGTGTGGAAGGGGTCCTCAATCAGCCCCAGCATTTT
TRBJ1-3 . TRBV5-1 . CASRPGVEDTIYF TGCGCCAGCAGGCCGGGTGTGGAGGACACCATATATTTT
TRBJ1-3 TRBD1 TRBV25-1 . CASREQGASGNTIYF TGTGCCAGCAGGGAACAGGGGGCTTCTGGAAACACCATATATTTT
TRBJ2-7 TRBD1 TRBV11-2 few CASGFRGHVQYEQYF TGTGCCAGCGGGTTCAGGGGGCACGTACAGTACGAGCAGTACTTC
TRBJ1-1 . TRBV19 . CASSSWTGRTEAFF TGTGCCAGTAGTTCTTGGACGGGGAGGACTGAAGCTTTCTTT
TRBJ2-1 TRBD2 TRBV20-1 . CSASAAGAPVF TGCAGTGCTAGCGCAGCGGGGGCTCCCGTCTTC
TRBJ1-1 TRBD1 TRBV4-2 . CASSQEDRDGAFF TGTGCCAGCAGCCAGGAAGACAGGGACGGCGCTTTCTTT
TRBJ2-3 TRBD2 TRBV5-1 . CASRAGGSVDTQYF TGCGCCAGTAGGGCGGGAGGCTCGGTGGATACGCAGTATTTT
TRBJ1-1 . TRBV27 . CASSWLAGDTEAFF TGTGCCAGCAGTTGGTTGGCGGGGGACACTGAAGCTTTCTTT
TRBJ2-7 TRBD2 TRBV15 . CATSRVGTSGYEQYF TGTGCCACCAGCAGAGTAGGGACTAGCGGGTACGAGCAGTACTTC
TRBJ1-1 TRBD1 TRBV28 . CASRRPGGGHTEAFF TGTGCCAGCAGGCGTCCAGGGGGTGGGCACACTGAAGCTTTCTTT
TRBJ2-7 TRBD2 TRBV5-4 . CASSYARAGPIYEQYF TGTGCCAGCAGCTACGCGCGAGCGGGGCCAATCTACGAGCAGTACTTC
TRBJ2-2 TRBD1 TRBV2 . CGTGGANIGELFF TGTGGAACAGGGGGCGCGAATATCGGGGAGCTGTTTTTT
TRBJ2-6 TRBD1 TRBV2 few CASSRQGGANVLTF TGTGCCAGCAGTAGACAGGGGGGGGCCAACGTCCTGACTTTC
TRBJ1-5 . TRBV7-2 . CANSFGGGTPPQHF TGTGCCAACAGCTTTGGCGGGGGCACTCCTCCCCAGCATTTT
TRBJ2-1 . TRBV27 . CASSASSSTEQFF TGTGCCAGCAGCGCTAGTAGTTCTACTGAGCAGTTCTTC
TRBJ1-1 . TRBV27 . CASRAPDSVSTEAFF TGTGCCAGCAGAGCACCTGACAGCGTCTCGACTGAAGCTTTCTTT
TRBJ2-7 TRBD2 TRBV5-4 . CASSYGTSGGGYEQYF TGTGCCAGCAGCTACGGGACTAGCGGGGGGGGCTACGAGCAGTACTTC
TRBJ1-3 TRBD1 TRBV30 . CAWTDRGGTIYF TGTGCCTGGACGGACAGGGGAGGCACCATATATTTT